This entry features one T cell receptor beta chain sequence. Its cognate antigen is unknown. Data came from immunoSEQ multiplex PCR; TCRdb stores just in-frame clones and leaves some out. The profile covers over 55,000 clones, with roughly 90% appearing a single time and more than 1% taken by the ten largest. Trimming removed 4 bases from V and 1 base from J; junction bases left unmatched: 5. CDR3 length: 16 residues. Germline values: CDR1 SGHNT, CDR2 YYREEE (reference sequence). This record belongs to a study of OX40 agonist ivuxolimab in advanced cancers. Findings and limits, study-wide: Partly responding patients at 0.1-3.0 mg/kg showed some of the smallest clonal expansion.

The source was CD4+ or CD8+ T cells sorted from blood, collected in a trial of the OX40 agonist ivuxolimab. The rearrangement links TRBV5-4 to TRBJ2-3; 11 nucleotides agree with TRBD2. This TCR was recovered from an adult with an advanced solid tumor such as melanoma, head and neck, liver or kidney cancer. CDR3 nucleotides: TGTGCCAGCAGCCCGACTAGCGGGGTAGGCACAGATACGCAGTATTTT. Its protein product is CASSPTSGVGTDTQYF.